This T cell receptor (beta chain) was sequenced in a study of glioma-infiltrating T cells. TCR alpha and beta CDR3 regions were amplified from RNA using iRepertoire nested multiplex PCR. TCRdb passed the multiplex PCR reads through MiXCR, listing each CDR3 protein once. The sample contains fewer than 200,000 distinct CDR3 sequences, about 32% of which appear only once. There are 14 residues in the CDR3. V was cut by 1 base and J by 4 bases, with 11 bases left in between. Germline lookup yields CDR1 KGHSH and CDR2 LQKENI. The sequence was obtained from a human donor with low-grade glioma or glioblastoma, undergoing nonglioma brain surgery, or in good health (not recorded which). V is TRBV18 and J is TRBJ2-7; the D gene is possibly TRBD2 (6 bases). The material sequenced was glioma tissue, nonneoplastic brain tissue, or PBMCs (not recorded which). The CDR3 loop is CASSPQGLGYEQYF. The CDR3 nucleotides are TGTGCCAGCTCACCACAGGGACTTGGATACGAGCAGTACTTC.